Below are 20 T cell receptor beta chains sequenced from a single sample in a study of blood T cell repertoires in COVID-19. Clones were sequenced by immunoSEQ multiplex PCR, and TCRdb holds only the in-frame ones, with some missing. The table has 150,000 to 200,000 clones, roughly 77% seen once. Sequences were obtained from PBMCs or T cells enriched from blood (not recorded which). These receptors all come from a woman between 50 and 59 years old with acute COVID-19.

This chain links TRBV5-1 with TRBJ2-4; the match to TRBD1 covers 7 bases. Per the germline V gene, CDR1 is SGHRS and CDR2 is YFSETQ. J lost 7 bases, V lost 4 bases, and 5 bases had no gene match. This CDR3 has 13 residues. The CDR3, as DNA: TGCGCCAGCAGCCAGGACAGGAGGAACATTCAGTACTTC. It encodes CASSQDRRNIQYF.

This clone was seen a few times. CDR3 loop: CASSSALPGQPPLDYGYTF. CDR3 in DNA: TGCGCCAGCAGCTCAGCCCTTCCGGGACAGCCGCCCTTAGATTATGGCTACACCTTC. The chain uses TRBV5-1 and TRBJ1-2, with TRBD1 identical over 7 bases. Germline V gene sequence: CDR1 SGHRS, CDR2 YFSETQ. This CDR3 is built from 19 residues. V shed 3 bases and J 5 bases; nucleotides not matched to a gene: 22.

To note about this clone: The sample has other DNA sequences that encode this CDR3 too. The rearrangement links TRBV19 to TRBJ1-1; TRBD1 is a possible D gene (6 bases). The CDR3 consists of 13 residues. V was clipped by 1 base and J by 4 bases, with 7 bases between them. In germline, CDR1 is LNHDA, CDR2 SQIVND (reference sequence). CDR3 sequence reads: CASSIGTATEAFF. The CDR3 nucleotides read TGTGCCAGTAGTATAGGGACAGCCACTGAAGCTTTCTTT.

This sequence joins TRBV20-1 and TRBJ2-7; maybe TRBD1 (5 bases). Germline CDR1 reads DFQATT; CDR2 reads SNEGSKA (reference sequence). Trimming removed 3 bases from V and 0 bases from J, with 12 bases in between. CDR3 length: 14 amino acids. CDR3 nucleotides: TGCAGTGCTAGTCGGCAGGGTATCTCCTACGAGCAGTACGTC. Protein product: CSASRQGISYEQYV.

This clone showed up just once. The chain employs TRBV6-5 and TRBJ1-1; TRBD1 might be the D (6 bases). Trimming stripped 8 bases from V and 5 bases from J, with 18 bases between. Germline values: CDR1 MNHEY, CDR2 SVGAGI. The CDR3 loop spans 14 amino acids. The CDR3 is CASGGGREETEAFF. CDR3 coding DNA: TGTGCCAGCGGGGGGGGCAGGGAAGAAACTGAAGCTTTCTTT.

The V call is TRBV5-6, the J call TRBJ2-5; 7 bases are shared with TRBD2. Germline V gives CDR1 SGHDT, CDR2 YYEEEE. Unmatched junction bases numbered 1, after V lost 5 bases and J lost 0 bases. The CDR3 runs 13 residues. CDR3 protein: CASRGGYQETQYF. CDR3 bases: TGTGCCAGCAGGGGGGGGTACCAAGAGACCCAGTACTTC.

This clone was observed a handful of times. The chain joins TRBV5-1 to TRBJ2-5; 9 positions match TRBD2. The trim removed 2 bases at V and 3 bases at J, leaving 2 bases unmatched. The CDR3 is made up of 14 amino acids. Germline V gene data show CDR1 as SGHRS and CDR2 as YFSETQ. CDR3 region: CASSLAGGKETQYF. The CDR3 bases are TGCGCCAGCAGCTTAGCGGGGGGAAAAGAGACCCAGTACTTC.

The gene calls are TRBV27 and TRBJ1-2, with TRBD1 identical over 8 bases. In germline, CDR1 is MNHEY, CDR2 SMNVEV (reference sequence). Losses at the gene ends were 2 bases for V and 1 base for J; bases not matched to a gene: 3. This CDR3 comprises 15 residues. The CDR3 DNA is TGTGCCAGCAGTTTAAGCAGGGGGCTTAACTATGGCTACACCTTC. This sequence encodes CASSLSRGLNYGYTF.

This clone was detected only a few times. This chain links TRBV19 with TRBJ2-2; D possibly corresponds to TRBD2 (7 bases). The CDR3 runs 15 residues. Trimming cost V 1 base and J 8 bases, with 14 bases left between them. CDR1 and CDR2 (germline): LNHDA, SQIVND (reference sequence). Here the CDR3 reads CASSIAGGASGELFF. CDR3 DNA sequence: TGTGCCAGTAGTATAGCTGGGGGGGCCTCTGGGGAGCTGTTTTTT.

The chain recombines TRBV7-2 with TRBJ2-4; D gene uncertain. Germline V gene sequence: CDR1 SGHTA, CDR2 FQGNSA. This CDR3 has 16 residues. Between the trimmed V and J ends, which lost 5 bases and 0 bases, there was a span of 14 bases. CDR3 region: CASSPPSRLAKNIQYF. CDR3 DNA: TGTGCCAGCAGCCCTCCTTCGCGTCTAGCCAAAAACATTCAGTACTTC.

The rearrangement links TRBV7-9 to TRBJ2-1, with a possible D match to TRBD1 (6 bases). CDR3 length: 14 residues. CDR1 and CDR2 (germline): SEHNR, FQNEAQ (reference sequence). V lost 3 bases to trimming and J lost 9 bases, with 15 bases between them. Written as DNA, the CDR3 is TGTGCCAGCAGCTTGCCACAGGGTTTAGGTGAGCAGTTCTTC. Its translation is CASSLPQGLGEQFF.

The chain links TRBV18 to TRBJ1-4; the match to TRBD1 covers 8 bases. J lost 3 bases, V lost 1 base, and 1 base had no gene match. Germline V gene lookup returns CDR1 KGHSH and CDR2 LQKENI. The CDR3 is 15 residues long. The CDR3: CASSPQTGANEKLFF. The DNA of the CDR3 is TGTGCCAGCTCACCACAGACAGGGGCTAATGAAAAACTGTTTTTT.

This clone was counted only a few times. This chain uses TRBV4-1 with TRBJ2-3, with TRBD2 identical over 9 bases. This CDR3 has 16 amino acids. The V segment lost 3 bases and the J segment 1 base; nucleotides outside the gene matches: 5. Germline V gene sequence: CDR1 MGHRA, CDR2 YSYEKL. Here the CDR3 DNA reads TGCGCCAGCAGCCAGGGAGTAGCGGGGGGCACAGATACGCAGTATTTT. Amino acid sequence: CASSQGVAGGTDTQYF.

V gene TRBV6-5 combines with J gene TRBJ1-2; D unresolved. Germline-derived CDR1 and CDR2 are MNHEY and SVGAGI. The ends were cut back, 6 bases at V and 0 bases at J, with 8 bases in the middle. This CDR3 is built from 13 residues. CDR3 sequence (DNA): TGTGCCAGCAGAATCGGAGCTAACTATGGCTACACCTTC. The encoded protein is CASRIGANYGYTF.

The rearrangement joins TRBV2 to TRBJ2-3; 7 bases are shared with TRBD1. CDR3 length: 12 amino acids. Germline V gene data show CDR1 as SNHLY and CDR2 as FYNNEI. The ends lost 8 bases at V and 6 bases at J; junction bases unmatched: 5. The CDR3 loop reads CASGQDRDTQYF. As DNA, the CDR3 is TGTGCCAGCGGACAGGACAGGGATACGCAGTATTTT.

The chain joins TRBV19 to TRBJ1-6; TRBD1 agrees at 8 bases. The V gene end was trimmed by 5 bases and the J gene end by 0 bases; junction bases not matched to a gene: 6. The CDR3 has 17 residues. CDR1 and CDR2 from the germline V gene are LNHDA and SQIVND (reference sequence). CDR3: CASSPGQAYSYNSPLHF. For the CDR3, the DNA is TGTGCCAGTAGTCCGGGACAGGCGTACTCCTATAATTCACCCCTCCACTTT.

This chain links TRBV5-1 with TRBJ1-1, with 7 bases that match TRBD1. The trim removed 4 bases at V and 0 bases at J, leaving 6 bases unmatched. The germline gives CDR1 SGHRS, CDR2 YFSETQ. The length of the CDR3 is 15 residues. Here the CDR3 reads CASSPMTGLNTEAFF. The DNA for the CDR3 is TGCGCCAGCAGCCCCATGACAGGGTTGAACACTGAAGCTTTCTTT.

The chain recombines TRBV11-2 with TRBJ2-6; TRBD1 matches at 8 bases. Germline assignment: CDR1 SGHAT and CDR2 FQNNGV. J lost 2 bases, V lost 6 bases, and 6 bases had no gene match. The CDR3 has 16 amino acids. The DNA of the CDR3 is TGTGCCAGCAGACGACAGGGGCAAACTGGGGCCAACGTCCTGACTTTC. Translating it yields CASRRQGQTGANVLTF. Full variable domain (remainder filled in from reference TRBV11-2 and TRBJ2-6): EAGVAQSPRYKIIEKRQSVAFWCNPISGHATLYWYQQILGQGPKLLIQFQNNGVVDDSQLPKDRFSAERLKGVDSTLKIQPAKLEDSAVYLCASRRQGQTGANVLTFGAGSRLTVL.

The rearrangement links TRBV19 to TRBJ1-1; 9 bases match TRBD1. Trimming took 6 bases from V and 4 from J; bases not matched to a gene: 3. Germline V gene sequence: CDR1 LNHDA, CDR2 SQIVND (reference sequence). The CDR3 contains 13 residues. CDR3 coding DNA: TGTGCCAGTAGAACGGACAGGGGCACTGAAGCTTTCTTT. Its translation is CASRTDRGTEAFF. Variable domain in full (rest from reference TRBV19 and TRBJ1-1): DGGITQSPKYLFRKEGQNVTLSCEQNLNHDAMYWYRQDPGQGLRLIYYSQIVNDFQKGDIAEGYSVSREKKESFPLTVTSAQKNPTAFYLCASRTDRGTEAFFGQGTRLTVV.

The rearrangement joins TRBV29-1 to TRBJ2-1; a possible D gene is TRBD1 (6 bases). This CDR3 contains 12 residues. Germline V gene lookup returns CDR1 SQVTM and CDR2 ANQGSEA. Trimming took 6 bases from V and 6 from J, leaving 12 bases between them. The CDR3 sequence is CSVELQGNEQFF. CDR3 sequence (DNA): TGCAGCGTCGAATTACAGGGCAATGAGCAGTTCTTC.